This T cell receptor beta chain was profiled in a study of blood T cell repertoires in COVID-19 (dated by TCRdb to the early 2020s). For the study in its entirety: Samples from collaborators originated in the United States, Italy and Spain and spanned both the acute and convalescent phases of COVID-19. The material from the prospective study consisted of cDNA or gDNA derived from T cells, B-cell-depleted T cells, or PBMCs. Deeply sampled blood TCRbeta repertoires from subjects exposed to, actively infected with, or recovered from COVID-19 were included in the dataset. A freely available public database, intended as a resource for researchers studying the immune response to SARS-CoV-2, is where the repertoires were released. Samples were obtained from the ongoing ImmuneRACE study (first 160 participants) and from 1,254 subjects provided by 6 global collaborators. The sample metadata nearly always contained a de-identified subject ID, COVID-19 status, age in years and sex. Where available, HLA class I and class II types were obtained from metadata supplied by the sample provider rather than from assay-based typing. Paper-wide results and their limitations: How much clinical and demographic metadata was included differed by source and by participant, and the metadata was provided uncurated.

The immunoSEQ Assay, a bias-controlled multiplex PCR, was used to amplify TCRbeta CDR3 regions from genomic DNA. Regarding the original processing steps: Within the assay, amplification of reference gene primers was used to estimate how many nucleated cells each sample contained. To quantify the absolute abundance of each unique TCRbeta CDR3 rearrangement, sequence reads were collapsed and filtered. For each sample, productive Simpson clonality was calculated as the square root of Simpson's diversity index across productive rearrangements. Here the immuneACCESS table is served through TCRdb, limited to in-frame sequences with V and J called. Missing clones are a known gap in these copies; in checked studies unresolved V genes cover under half, and the rest lacks a known reason. That table is the source of V, J and clone size, and D and trimming were worked out from the DNA. Counted in this sample were 190,000 or so clones; roughly 87% of them appeared once. The biggest ten clones account for 10% of the sample.

In the prospective study, participants were 18 to 89 years old, resided in approximately 25 geographic areas of the United States, and were enrolled through a virtual design. To assign participants to cohorts, the prospective study relied on clinical history that participants themselves reported in a screening survey and a study questionnaire. In the prospective study, mobile phlebotomists collected whole blood, serum and a nasopharyngeal or oropharyngeal swab from each participant. Over a roughly 2-month period, participants in the prospective study had the option of providing additional blood draws and questionnaires. Before DNA extraction, prospective study blood samples were shipped either frozen or at room temperature. Concerning this clone: What this receptor recognizes is not known. Base qualities are not at hand, and no much larger clone is one base apart.

The specimen was PBMCs or T cells enriched from blood (not recorded which). This clonotype originated in a young man with acute COVID-19.

The CDR3 region reads CASSIPGQPSEKLFF. DNA sequence: TGTGCCAGCAGTATCCCCGGACAGCCTAGTGAAAAACTGTTTTTT. The chain links TRBV25-1 with TRBJ1-4, with TRBD1 tentatively as D gene (6 bases match). The junction shows trimming of 5 bases on V and 7 bases on J, plus 17 bases between the germline ends. The germline V gene encodes CDR1 MGHDK and CDR2 SYGVNS. Including the terminal cysteine and phenylalanine, the CDR3 comprises 15 residues. Of the read, only the CDR3 DNA is kept; its 45 bases are in frame from base 1.